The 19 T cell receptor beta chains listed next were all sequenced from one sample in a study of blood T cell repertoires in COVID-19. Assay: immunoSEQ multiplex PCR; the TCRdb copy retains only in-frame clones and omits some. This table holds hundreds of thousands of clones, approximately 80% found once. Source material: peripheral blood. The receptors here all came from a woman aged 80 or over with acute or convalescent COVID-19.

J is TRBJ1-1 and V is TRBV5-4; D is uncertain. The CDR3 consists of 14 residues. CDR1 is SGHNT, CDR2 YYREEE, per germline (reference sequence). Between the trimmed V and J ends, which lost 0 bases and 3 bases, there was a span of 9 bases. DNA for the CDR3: TGTGCCAGCAGCTTGGGCCCATCGGACACTGAAGCTTTCTTT. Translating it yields CASSLGPSDTEAFF.

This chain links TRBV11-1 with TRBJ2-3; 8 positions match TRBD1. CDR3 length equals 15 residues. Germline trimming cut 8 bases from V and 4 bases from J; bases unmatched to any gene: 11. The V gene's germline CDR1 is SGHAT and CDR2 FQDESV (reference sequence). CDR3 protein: CASGKDRVVADTQYF. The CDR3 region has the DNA TGTGCCAGCGGGAAGGACAGGGTGGTGGCAGATACGCAGTATTTT.

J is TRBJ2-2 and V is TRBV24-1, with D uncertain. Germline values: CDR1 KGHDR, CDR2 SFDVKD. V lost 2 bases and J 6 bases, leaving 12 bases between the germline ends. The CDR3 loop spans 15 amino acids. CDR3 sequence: CATSDSRNPSGELFF. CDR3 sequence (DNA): TGTGCCACCAGTGATTCCAGGAACCCGTCCGGGGAGCTGTTTTTT.

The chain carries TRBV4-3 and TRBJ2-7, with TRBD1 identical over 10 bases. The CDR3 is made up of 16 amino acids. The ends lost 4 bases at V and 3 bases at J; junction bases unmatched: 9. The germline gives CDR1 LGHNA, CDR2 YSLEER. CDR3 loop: CASSRGTGDMGYEQYF. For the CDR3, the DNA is TGCGCCAGCAGCCGCGGGACAGGGGACATGGGCTACGAGCAGTACTTC.

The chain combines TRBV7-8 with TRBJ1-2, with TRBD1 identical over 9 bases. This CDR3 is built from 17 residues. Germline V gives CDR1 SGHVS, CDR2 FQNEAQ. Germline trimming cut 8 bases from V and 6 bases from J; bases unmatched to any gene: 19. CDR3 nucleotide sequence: TGTGCCAGCTCCCTAGCCAGGGGCGGGGGACAGGGTAATGGCTACACCTTC. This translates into CASSLARGGGQGNGYTF. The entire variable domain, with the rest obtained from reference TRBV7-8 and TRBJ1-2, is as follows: GAGVSQSPRYKVAKRGQDVALRCDPISGHVSLFWYQQALGQGPEFLTYFQNEAQLDKSGLPSDRFFAERPEGSVSTLKIQRTQQEDSAVYLCASSLARGGGQGNGYTFGSGTRLTVV.

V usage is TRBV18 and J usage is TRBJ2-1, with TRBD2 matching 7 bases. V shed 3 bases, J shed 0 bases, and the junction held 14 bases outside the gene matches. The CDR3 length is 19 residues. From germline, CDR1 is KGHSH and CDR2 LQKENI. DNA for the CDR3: TGTGCCAGCTCACCCACCTCAGGACTAGAAAGCCCCTCCTACAATGAGCAGTTCTTC. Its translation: CASSPTSGLESPSYNEQFF.

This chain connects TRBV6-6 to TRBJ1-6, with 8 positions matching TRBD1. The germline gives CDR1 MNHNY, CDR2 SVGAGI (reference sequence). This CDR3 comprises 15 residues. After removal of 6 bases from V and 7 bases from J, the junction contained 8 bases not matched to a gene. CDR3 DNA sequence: TGTGCCAGCAGAAACGGACAGGGAGGAAATTCACCCCTCCACTTT. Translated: CASRNGQGGNSPLHF.

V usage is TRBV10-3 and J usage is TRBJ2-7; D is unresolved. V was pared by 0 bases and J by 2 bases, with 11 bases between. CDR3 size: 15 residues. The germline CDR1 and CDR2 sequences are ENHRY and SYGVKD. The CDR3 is CAISESGQATYEQYF. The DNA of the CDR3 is TGTGCCATCAGTGAGTCTGGGCAGGCAACCTACGAGCAGTACTTC.

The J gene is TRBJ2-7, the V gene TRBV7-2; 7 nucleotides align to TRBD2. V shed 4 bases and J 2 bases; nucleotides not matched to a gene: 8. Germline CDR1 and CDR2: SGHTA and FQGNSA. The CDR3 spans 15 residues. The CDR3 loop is CASSSSSGPTYEQYF. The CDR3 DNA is TGTGCCAGCAGCTCTAGTAGCGGGCCCACCTACGAGCAGTACTTC.

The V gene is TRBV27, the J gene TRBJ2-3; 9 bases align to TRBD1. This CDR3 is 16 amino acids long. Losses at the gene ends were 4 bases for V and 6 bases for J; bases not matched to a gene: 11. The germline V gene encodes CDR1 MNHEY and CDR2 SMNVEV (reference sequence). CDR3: CASSSPTGGVVDTQYF. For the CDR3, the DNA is TGTGCCAGCAGTTCCCCGACAGGGGGGGTTGTGGATACGCAGTATTTT.

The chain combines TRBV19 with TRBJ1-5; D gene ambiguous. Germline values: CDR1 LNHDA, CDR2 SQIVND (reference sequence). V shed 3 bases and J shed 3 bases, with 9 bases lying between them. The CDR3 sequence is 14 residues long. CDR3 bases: TGTGCCAGTAGTATTTTCTCCCCCAATCAGCCCCAGCATTTT. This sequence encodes CASSIFSPNQPQHF.

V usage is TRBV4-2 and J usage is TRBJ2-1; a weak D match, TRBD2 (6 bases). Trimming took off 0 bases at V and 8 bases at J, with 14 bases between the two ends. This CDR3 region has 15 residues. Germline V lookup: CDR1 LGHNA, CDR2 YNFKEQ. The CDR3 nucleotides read TGTGCCAGCAGCCAAGATGGGCTAGCGCGGGATGAGCAGTTCTTC. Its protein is CASSQDGLARDEQFF.

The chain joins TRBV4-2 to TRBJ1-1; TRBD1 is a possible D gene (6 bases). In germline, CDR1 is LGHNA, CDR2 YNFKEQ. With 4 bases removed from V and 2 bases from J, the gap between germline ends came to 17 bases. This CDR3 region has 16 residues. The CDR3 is CASSRSQGQTNTEAFF. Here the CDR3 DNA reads TGTGCCAGCAGCCGAAGCCAAGGACAGACCAACACTGAAGCTTTCTTT.

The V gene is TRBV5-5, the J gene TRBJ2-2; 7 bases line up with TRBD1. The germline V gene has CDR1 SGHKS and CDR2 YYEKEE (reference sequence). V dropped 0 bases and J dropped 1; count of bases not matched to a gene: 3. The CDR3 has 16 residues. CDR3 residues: CASSLARTGNTGELFF. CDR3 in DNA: TGTGCCAGCAGCTTGGCTCGGACAGGGAACACCGGGGAGCTGTTTTTT.

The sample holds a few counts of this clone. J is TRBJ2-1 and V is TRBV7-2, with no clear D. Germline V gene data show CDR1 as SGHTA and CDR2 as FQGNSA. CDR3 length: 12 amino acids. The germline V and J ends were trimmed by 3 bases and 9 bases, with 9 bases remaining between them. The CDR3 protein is CASSFGSIEQFF. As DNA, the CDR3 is TGTGCCAGCAGCTTTGGTTCTATTGAGCAGTTCTTC.

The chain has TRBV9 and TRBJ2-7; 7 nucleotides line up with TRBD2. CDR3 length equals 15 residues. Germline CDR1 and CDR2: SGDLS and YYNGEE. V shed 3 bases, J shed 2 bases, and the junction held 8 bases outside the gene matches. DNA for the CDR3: TGTGCCAGCAGCGCCGGCGGGAGCTTTCCCTACGAGCAGTACTTC. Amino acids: CASSAGGSFPYEQYF.

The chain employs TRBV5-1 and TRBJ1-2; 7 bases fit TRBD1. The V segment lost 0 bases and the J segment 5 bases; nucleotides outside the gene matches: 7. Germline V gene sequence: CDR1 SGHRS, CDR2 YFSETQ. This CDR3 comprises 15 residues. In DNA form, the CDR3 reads TGCGCCAGCAGCTTGGGCCAACCAGGGGGTTATGGCTACACCTTC. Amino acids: CASSLGQPGGYGYTF.

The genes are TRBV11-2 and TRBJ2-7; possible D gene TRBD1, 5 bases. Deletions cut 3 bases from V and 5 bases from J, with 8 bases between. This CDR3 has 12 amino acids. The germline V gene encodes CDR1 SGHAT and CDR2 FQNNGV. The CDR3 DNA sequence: TGTGCCAGCAGCTTCCGCAGGGACGAGCAGTACTTC. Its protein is CASSFRRDEQYF.

The CDR3 DNA is TGTGCCAGCAGCCCTCAGGGGAGGGCAGATACGCAGTATTTT. Amino acids: CASSPQGRADTQYF. The V call is TRBV7-6, the J call TRBJ2-3, with D maybe TRBD2 (7 bases). The CDR3 runs to 14 residues. Germline values: CDR1 SGHVS, CDR2 FNYEAQ. The germline V and J ends were trimmed by 5 bases and 4 bases, with 13 bases remaining between them.